This TCR beta chain came from a study of shared clonotypes between healthy human individuals. The naive CD8 population came from CD45RO-negative cells selected for CCR7, without terminally differentiated effector memory CD45RA+ cells. This clone has a single count. What it recognizes is unknown. Trimming took 3 bases from V and 2 from J, leaving 17 bases between them. The CDR3 length is 16 residues. In germline, CDR1 is MNHEY, CDR2 SMNVEV (reference sequence). Produced via immunoSEQ multiplex PCR; TCRdb's table is partial and in-frame only. Of over 2,000,000 clones in the sample, roughly 93% are singletons; the top ten hold under 2%. The study's findings and limits: Generation probability values for non-shared clonotypes were lower than those for clonotypes shared by all four donors.

The sequencing input was naive CD8+ T cells from PBMCs. This sequence was found in a man between 18 and 35 years old in good health. Some clones in this sample may be carry-over from other donors' samples. J is TRBJ2-7 and V is TRBV27, with D unclear. CDR3 amino acids: CASSFSSGPIPYEQYF. The CDR3 DNA sequence: TGTGCCAGCAGTTTCTCCTCAGGCCCCATTCCCTACGAGCAGTACTTC.